This T cell receptor beta chain was obtained from a study of cytomegalovirus exposure and HLA in healthy donors. For the study at large: Early release data held approximately 81 million unique TCRs from HLA-typed donors. Study-level findings and limits: In a later analysis, CMV-associated beta chains were mostly HLA-associated, it appeared. CMV serostatus stood as the only immune exposure information on hand.

PCR employed 60 Vbeta and 13 Jbeta primers. Assay: immunoSEQ multiplex PCR; the TCRdb copy retains only in-frame clones and omits some. The table includes around 230,000 clones, 60% to 80% detected once. V was shortened by 5 bases and J by 0 bases, with 7 bases between the two germline ends. This CDR3 has 14 residues. CDR1 and CDR2 (germline): MNHEY, SMNVEV (reference sequence). Note on this clone: Its antigen is not identified.

V and J are TRBV27 and TRBJ1-4, with no clear D. Sequencing was carried out using PBMCs. The sequence came from a male donor in good health and CMV-seronegative. The CDR3 coding sequence is TGTGCCAGCAGTCGGGTGTCAACTAATGAAAAACTGTTTTTT. Translation gives CASSRVSTNEKLFF.